This T cell receptor (beta chain) was identified in a study of blood T cell repertoires in COVID-19. For the study at large: PBMCs, B-cell-depleted T cells, or T cells were the source of the cDNA or gDNA that made up the material.

Source study methods: Using reference gene primer amplification, nucleated cell counts were estimated. The assay was immunoSEQ multiplex PCR, and TCRdb's table has in-frame clones only and misses some. V, J and clone size are taken as reported in that table, and D and trimming were inferred from the DNA itself. Here the sample spans 350,000 to 450,000 clones, around 85% being singletons. This clonotype was obtained from a woman aged 18-29 years with acute or convalescent COVID-19. The sequencing input was peripheral blood.

CDR3 protein: CASSWTEFGQFF. CDR3 DNA sequence: TGTGCCAGCAGTTGGACAGAATTTGGGCAGTTCTTC. The V call is TRBV12-3 or TRBV12-4, the J call TRBJ2-1; D may be TRBD1 (6 bases). The V gene lost 4 bases and the J gene lost 12 bases, with 13 bases spanning the gap. There are 12 residues in the CDR3.